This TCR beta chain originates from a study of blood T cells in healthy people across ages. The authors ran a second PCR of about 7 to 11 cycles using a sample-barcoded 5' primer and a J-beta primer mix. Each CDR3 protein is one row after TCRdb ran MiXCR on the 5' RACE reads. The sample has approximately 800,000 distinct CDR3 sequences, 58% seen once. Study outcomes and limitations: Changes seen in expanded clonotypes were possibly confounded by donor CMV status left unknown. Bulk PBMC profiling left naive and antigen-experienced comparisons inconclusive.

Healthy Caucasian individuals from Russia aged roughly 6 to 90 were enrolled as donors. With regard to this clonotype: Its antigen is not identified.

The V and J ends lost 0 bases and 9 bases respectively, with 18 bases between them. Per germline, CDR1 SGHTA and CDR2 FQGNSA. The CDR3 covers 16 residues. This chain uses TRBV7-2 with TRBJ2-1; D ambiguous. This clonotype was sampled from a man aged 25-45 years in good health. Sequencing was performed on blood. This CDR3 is CASSLAVGLVGGEQFF. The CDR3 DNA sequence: TGTGCCAGCAGCTTAGCGGTCGGGCTAGTTGGTGGTGAGCAGTTCTTC.